A selection of T cell receptor beta chains follows, all from one sample in a study of response to subunit inactivated influenza vaccine. MiXCR, run by TCRdb on the RT-PCR reads, gives a single entry per CDR3 protein. The sample includes about 570,000 distinct CDR3 sequences, approximately 10% of them seen just once. These sequences were also reported in another study, on T cells expressing NK-cell markers.

This sample comprised PBMCs from blood, obtained on the day of vaccination. These receptors were taken from a man in his fifties or sixties who received an inactivated influenza vaccine. CDR3s include the opening cysteine and the closing phenylalanine or tryptophan. Each record gives: CDR3 protein, CDR3 DNA, CDR3 length, D gene, V gene, clone size, J gene. The D gene is left open where the match is weak. Not all rows give a size; the values are once, few, many and, for expanded clones, a class.

CDR3 protein: CSAGLRDPDPF; CDR3 DNA: TGCAGTGCTGGGTTGCGGGACCCGGACCCCTTC; CDR3 length: 11; D gene: -; V gene: TRBV20-1; clone size: -; J gene: TRBJ2-7
CDR3 protein: CASSLAGTSTGELFF; CDR3 DNA: TGTGCCAGCAGCTTAGCCGGGACTAGCACCGGGGAGCTGTTTTTT; CDR3 length: 15; D gene: TRBD2; V gene: TRBV7-9; clone size: -; J gene: TRBJ2-2
CDR3 protein: CASSLAGGGDTQYF; CDR3 DNA: TGTGCCAGCAGCTTAGCGGGAGGGGGAGATACGCAGTATTTT; CDR3 length: 14; D gene: -; V gene: TRBV7-9; clone size: -; J gene: TRBJ2-3
CDR3 protein: CASSQDLSRVELYNSPLHF; CDR3 DNA: TGTGCCAGCAGCCAAGATTTATCCCGGGTTGAACTCTATAATTCACCCCTCCACTTT; CDR3 length: 19; D gene: -; V gene: TRBV4-2; clone size: few; J gene: TRBJ1-6
CDR3 protein: CASSRLGAKTQYF; CDR3 DNA: TGTGCCAGCAGCAGGCTGGGGGCGAAGACCCAGTACTTC; CDR3 length: 13; D gene: -; V gene: TRBV7-2; clone size: few; J gene: TRBJ2-5
CDR3 protein: CASSLGQGFQDTQYF; CDR3 DNA: TGCGCCAGCAGCTTGGGACAGGGATTTCAAGATACGCAGTATTTT; CDR3 length: 15; D gene: TRBD1; V gene: TRBV5-1; clone size: -; J gene: TRBJ2-3
CDR3 protein: CASSGQGGGYNEQFF; CDR3 DNA: TGCGCCAGCAGCGGACAGGGGGGCGGGTACAATGAGCAGTTCTTC; CDR3 length: 15; D gene: TRBD1; V gene: TRBV5-1; clone size: few; J gene: TRBJ2-1
CDR3 protein: CASSSPLQRGVRYEQYF; CDR3 DNA: TGTGCCAGCAGCTCTCCCTTGCAGCGGGGAGTTAGATACGAGCAGTACTTC; CDR3 length: 17; D gene: TRBD2; V gene: TRBV7-2; clone size: few; J gene: TRBJ2-7
CDR3 protein: CASSPGDREAGELFF; CDR3 DNA: TGCGCCAGCAGCCCCGGGGACAGAGAGGCCGGGGAGCTGTTTTTT; CDR3 length: 15; D gene: TRBD1; V gene: TRBV5-1; clone size: few; J gene: TRBJ2-2
CDR3 protein: CASRDGEIETQYF; CDR3 DNA: TGTGCCTCACGGGACGGAGAAATTGAAACGCAGTATTTT; CDR3 length: 13; D gene: -; V gene: TRBV30; clone size: -; J gene: TRBJ2-3
CDR3 protein: CATSQREGSYNEQFF; CDR3 DNA: TGTGCCACCAGCCAGCGGGAGGGTTCCTACAATGAGCAGTTCTTC; CDR3 length: 15; D gene: TRBD2; V gene: TRBV15; clone size: many; J gene: TRBJ2-1
CDR3 protein: CASSLAPAGIQETQYF; CDR3 DNA: TGTGCCAGCAGCTTAGCTCCAGCGGGTATCCAAGAGACCCAGTACTTC; CDR3 length: 16; D gene: -; V gene: TRBV7-2; clone size: many; J gene: TRBJ2-5
CDR3 protein: CASNSAGGYNEQFF; CDR3 DNA: TGTGCCAGCAATTCAGCGGGGGGCTACAATGAGCAGTTCTTC; CDR3 length: 14; D gene: TRBD2; V gene: TRBV6-5; clone size: many; J gene: TRBJ2-1
CDR3 protein: CASSARNGYEQYF; CDR3 DNA: TGTGCCAGCAGTGCCAGGAACGGCTACGAGCAGTACTTC; CDR3 length: 13; D gene: -; V gene: TRBV12-3/TRBV12-4; clone size: few; J gene: TRBJ2-7
CDR3 protein: CSAPRDSTYEQYF; CDR3 DNA: TGCAGTGCCCCGAGGGACTCCACCTACGAGCAGTACTTC; CDR3 length: 13; D gene: -; V gene: TRBV20-1; clone size: few; J gene: TRBJ2-7
CDR3 protein: CASSYPPGQGNQPQHF; CDR3 DNA: TGTGCCAGCAGTTACCCCCCGGGACAGGGGAATCAGCCCCAGCATTTT; CDR3 length: 16; D gene: TRBD1; V gene: TRBV6-5; clone size: -; J gene: TRBJ1-5
CDR3 protein: CASSYGGRLAGFYEQYF; CDR3 DNA: TGTGCCAGCAGTTATGGGGGTCGGCTAGCGGGATTCTACGAGCAGTACTTC; CDR3 length: 17; D gene: TRBD2; V gene: TRBV12-3/TRBV12-4; clone size: -; J gene: TRBJ2-7
CDR3 protein: CASSPNLYDEQFF; CDR3 DNA: TGTGCCAGCAGCCCAAACCTCTACGATGAGCAGTTCTTC; CDR3 length: 13; D gene: -; V gene: TRBV7-9; clone size: -; J gene: TRBJ2-1
CDR3 protein: CASRSWGTGVAKNIQYF; CDR3 DNA: TGTGCCAGCAGATCCTGGGGGACAGGGGTAGCCAAAAACATTCAGTACTTC; CDR3 length: 17; D gene: TRBD1; V gene: TRBV7-2; clone size: many; J gene: TRBJ2-4
CDR3 protein: CASSYGLGYEQYF; CDR3 DNA: TGTGCCAGCAGTTACGGCCTGGGTTACGAGCAGTACTTC; CDR3 length: 13; D gene: -; V gene: TRBV6-5; clone size: -; J gene: TRBJ2-7
CDR3 protein: CASSPNPSGQLNEKLFF; CDR3 DNA: TGCGCCAGCAGCCCAAACCCCAGCGGACAGCTTAATGAAAAACTGTTTTTT; CDR3 length: 17; D gene: -; V gene: TRBV4-3; clone size: -; J gene: TRBJ1-4
CDR3 protein: CASTDRPNTEAFF; CDR3 DNA: TGCGCCAGCACCGACAGGCCGAACACTGAAGCTTTCTTT; CDR3 length: 13; D gene: -; V gene: TRBV5-1; clone size: few; J gene: TRBJ1-1
CDR3 protein: CASSLTGTRAYEQYF; CDR3 DNA: TGTGCCAGCAGCTTAACCGGGACACGAGCCTACGAGCAGTACTTC; CDR3 length: 15; D gene: -; V gene: TRBV3-1; clone size: -; J gene: TRBJ2-7
CDR3 protein: CASSLEGSVYNEQFF; CDR3 DNA: TGCGCCAGCAGCTTGGAGGGTAGCGTTTACAATGAGCAGTTCTTC; CDR3 length: 15; D gene: -; V gene: TRBV5-1; clone size: few; J gene: TRBJ2-1
CDR3 protein: CASSLSLGLADRSSYNEQFF; CDR3 DNA: TGTGCCAGCAGCCTCTCTCTGGGACTAGCGGATCGAAGCTCCTACAATGAGCAGTTCTTC; CDR3 length: 20; D gene: TRBD2; V gene: TRBV11-1; clone size: -; J gene: TRBJ2-1
CDR3 protein: CASRDPGRKQFF; CDR3 DNA: TGTGCCAGCAGAGACCCCGGGCGGAAGCAGTTCTTC; CDR3 length: 12; D gene: -; V gene: TRBV6-2/TRBV6-3; clone size: -; J gene: TRBJ2-1
CDR3 protein: CACSTEGRTNTGELFF; CDR3 DNA: TGTGCCTGCAGTACCGAAGGACGGACGAACACCGGGGAGCTGTTTTTT; CDR3 length: 16; D gene: -; V gene: TRBV6-5; clone size: -; J gene: TRBJ2-2
CDR3 protein: CASSRTGASETQYF; CDR3 DNA: TGTGCCAGCAGCCGGACAGGGGCCTCGGAGACCCAGTACTTC; CDR3 length: 14; D gene: TRBD1; V gene: TRBV7-2; clone size: few; J gene: TRBJ2-5
CDR3 protein: CASSPIPRGLAGGTDTQYF; CDR3 DNA: TGCGCCAGCAGTCCCATTCCCCGGGGACTAGCGGGAGGCACAGATACGCAGTATTTT; CDR3 length: 19; D gene: TRBD2; V gene: TRBV5-1; clone size: -; J gene: TRBJ2-3
CDR3 protein: CASSLSTTEQYF; CDR3 DNA: TGTGCCAGCAGCTTATCCACGACCGAGCAGTACTTC; CDR3 length: 12; D gene: -; V gene: TRBV5-5; clone size: -; J gene: TRBJ2-7
CDR3 protein: CASSVDPGNDEQYF; CDR3 DNA: TGTGCCAGCAGCGTAGATCCAGGGAACGACGAGCAGTACTTC; CDR3 length: 14; D gene: -; V gene: TRBV9; clone size: -; J gene: TRBJ2-7